The 17 T cell receptor beta chains presented below share a single source sample, sequenced in a study of vaccination effects on CD4 cells after COVID-19. Peptide-pool stimulation followed by sequencing identified expanded antigen-specific CD4+ clonotypes in the ViraFEST assay. Culture lasted around eleven days before CD4+ T cell isolation. Each person got two doses of an mRNA SARS-CoV-2 vaccine, BNT162b2 or mRNA-1273. Produced via immunoSEQ multiplex PCR; TCRdb's table is partial and in-frame only. The sample has about 16,000 clones, around 76% seen once. Antigens for these TCRs are unknown. The sequences come from CD4+ T cells from PBMCs cultured with HCoV-NL63 spike peptides, collected after COVID-19 vaccination. The receptor source for this set is a human donor who received a COVID-19 vaccine.

The V gene is TRBV15, the J gene TRBJ2-7, with 9 bases fitting TRBD2. The CDR3 totals 15 residues. With 0 bases clipped from V and 2 bases from J, the junction kept 2 bases outside the gene matches. CDR1 and CDR2 from the germline V gene are LNHNV and YYDKDF (reference sequence). The CDR3 DNA follows: TGTGCCACCAGCAGAGAGACTAGCGGTGCCTACGAGCAGTACTTC. Translating gives CATSRETSGAYEQYF.

The chain uses TRBV12-3 or TRBV12-4 and TRBJ1-2; D gene uncertain. The ends were cut back, 2 bases at V and 8 bases at J, with 9 bases in the middle. There are 12 residues in the CDR3. DNA for the CDR3: TGTGCCAGCAGTTTAATGGAAGGCGGCTACACCTTC. This encodes CASSLMEGGYTF.

The chain employs TRBV27 and TRBJ2-7; D not certain. The V end was cut by 6 bases, the J end by 3 bases, with 15 bases between. Germline V gene sequence: CDR1 MNHEY, CDR2 SMNVEV (reference sequence). The length of the CDR3 is 14 residues. The CDR3 is CASSRKNRHYEQYF. As DNA, the CDR3 is TGTGCCAGCAGCCGGAAGAATCGACACTACGAGCAGTACTTC.

The V call is TRBV10-2, the J call TRBJ1-1; D is perhaps TRBD1 (5 bases). V shed 3 bases and J shed 1 base, with 12 bases lying between them. Looked up from germline, CDR1 is WSHSY and CDR2 is SAAADI. The CDR3 extends over 15 amino acids. The CDR3 loop is CASSDAGLKNTEAFF. CDR3 in DNA: TGCGCCAGCAGTGATGCGGGACTGAAGAACACTGAAGCTTTCTTT.

The CDR3, as DNA: TGTGCCAGCAGCTTAATGAGCGGGAGGGCCCTCGTTACGCAGTATTTT. Protein sequence: CASSLMSGRALVTQYF. J is TRBJ2-3 and V is TRBV7-8, with 10 nucleotides matching TRBD2. CDR1 is SGHVS, CDR2 FQNEAQ, per germline. The CDR3 has 16 residues. V was clipped by 2 bases and J by 8 bases; unmatched bases: 10.

The CDR3 loop reads CASSYSGAAGETQYF. The CDR3 DNA follows: TGTGCCAGCAGTTACTCAGGGGCCGCAGGGGAGACCCAGTACTTC. This chain joins TRBV6-2 or TRBV6-3 and TRBJ2-5; weak D call: TRBD1 (5 bases). The V end lost 0 bases, the J end lost 5 bases, and 13 bases lay between the germline ends. CDR1 is MNHEY and CDR2 is SVGEGT in the germline V gene. The CDR3 loop spans 15 amino acids.

This chain uses TRBV5-1 with TRBJ2-1, with 8 bases that match TRBD2. Trimming took 6 bases from V and 4 from J; bases not matched to a gene: 9. Germline values: CDR1 SGHRS, CDR2 YFSETQ. This CDR3 contains 15 residues. Written as DNA, the CDR3 is TGCGCCAGCACGGGGGGGACTCCCGCGTACAATGAGCAGTTCTTC. It yields the protein CASTGGTPAYNEQFF.

This clone appeared a single time. The gene calls are TRBV15 and TRBJ2-3; perhaps TRBD1 as D (6 bases). The V and J ends lost 0 bases and 6 bases respectively, with 13 bases between them. CDR1 is LNHNV and CDR2 is YYDKDF in the germline V gene (reference sequence). The CDR3 has 15 residues. The CDR3 reads CATSRDRLGADTQYF. The CDR3 region has the DNA TGTGCCACCAGCAGAGACCGCTTGGGGGCCGATACGCAGTATTTT. Full variable domain (rest looked up from reference TRBV15 and TRBJ2-3): DAMVIQNPRYQVTQFGKPVTLSCSQTLNHNVMYWYQQKSSQAPKLLFHYYDKDFNNEADTPDNFQSRRPNTSFCFLDIRSPGLGDTAMYLCATSRDRLGADTQYFGPGTRLTVL.

This clone was seen a few times. This chain joins TRBV29-1 and TRBJ2-1; either TRBD1 or TRBD2 may supply D (7 bases each). Germline lookup yields CDR1 SQVTM and CDR2 ANQGSEA. The CDR3 extends over 14 amino acids. The V end was cut by 4 bases, the J end by 7 bases, with 17 bases between. The CDR3 sequence is CSVVGGGSGNEQFF. CDR3 bases: TGCAGCGTTGTAGGGGGCGGGAGTGGTAATGAGCAGTTCTTC.

This chain uses TRBV12-3 or TRBV12-4 with TRBJ1-3, with a possible D match to TRBD1 (5 bases). The germline V and J ends were trimmed by 6 bases and 0 bases, with 6 bases remaining between them. The CDR3 is 13 amino acids. The CDR3 is CASRDSSGNTIYF. CDR3 DNA sequence: TGTGCCAGCAGAGACAGCTCTGGAAACACCATATATTTT.

This chain uses TRBV7-6 with TRBJ1-6; D not resolved. The germline V gene has CDR1 SGHVS and CDR2 FNYEAQ. This CDR3 spans 16 amino acids. The V and J ends lost 1 base and 3 bases respectively, with 10 bases between them. Here the CDR3 DNA reads TGTGCCAGCAGCTTAGAATCTGTCAGCTATAATTCACCCCTCCACTTT. This encodes CASSLESVSYNSPLHF.

The J gene is TRBJ1-1, the V gene TRBV28; 10 nucleotides line up with TRBD1. The germline V gene has CDR1 MDHEN and CDR2 SYDVKM. J gave up 10 bases and V 2 bases, and 13 bases lay outside the gene matches. There are 16 residues in the CDR3. The CDR3 loop reads CASSLPTGGARRRAFF. For the CDR3, the DNA is TGTGCCAGCAGTTTACCGACAGGGGGCGCTCGGAGGAGAGCTTTCTTT. Full variable domain (remainder filled in from reference TRBV28 and TRBJ1-1): DVKVTQSSRYLVKRTGEKVFLECVQDMDHENMFWYRQDPGLGLRLIYFSYDVKMKEKGDIPEGYSVSREKKERFSLILESASTNQTSMYLCASSLPTGGARRRAFFGQGTRLTVV.

This chain joins TRBV24-1 and TRBJ2-5, with D possibly being TRBD2 (5 bases). Germline V gives CDR1 KGHDR, CDR2 SFDVKD. The CDR3 runs 14 residues. Trimming cost V 7 bases and J 1 base, with 12 bases left between them. This CDR3 is CATSGGPPQETQYF. The DNA for the CDR3 is TGTGCCACCAGCGGCGGGCCACCCCAAGAGACCCAGTACTTC.

The rearrangement joins TRBV2 to TRBJ2-5; D ambiguous. CDR1 and CDR2 from the germline V gene are SNHLY and FYNNEI. V lost 6 bases to trimming and J lost 1 base, with 9 bases between them. The CDR3 consists of 13 residues. DNA for the CDR3: TGTGCCAGCAGGTTGGGATTCCAAGAGACCCAGTACTTC. Its protein is CASRLGFQETQYF.

This sequence joins TRBV4-3 and TRBJ1-1; D remains ambiguous. Trimming left V 2 bases short and J 8 bases short, with 9 bases between. The CDR3 totals 12 residues. Germline lookup yields CDR1 LGHNA and CDR2 YSLEER. The CDR3 region has the DNA TGCGCCAGCAGCCAAACCCCGACAGAAGCTTTCTTT. Protein sequence: CASSQTPTEAFF.

The chain uses TRBV4-1 and TRBJ2-1; a weak D match, TRBD2 (6 bases). Looked up from germline, CDR1 is MGHRA and CDR2 is YSYEKL. Trimming cost V 4 bases and J 6 bases, with 19 bases left between them. This CDR3 has 16 residues. The CDR3, as DNA: TGCGCCAGCAGCCCCCCATTGGCGGGGACGACCAATGAGCAGTTCTTC. This translates into CASSPPLAGTTNEQFF.

This chain uses TRBV13 with TRBJ2-7; TRBD2 agrees at 13 bases. The V and J ends lost 5 bases and 0 bases, in that order; junction bases with no gene match: 10. The CDR3 consists of 18 residues. Germline CDR1 PRHDT, CDR2 FYEKMQ (reference sequence). The CDR3 region is CASSPISTSGRTSYEQYF. CDR3 sequence (DNA): TGTGCCAGCAGCCCGATTTCGACTAGCGGGAGGACCTCCTACGAGCAGTACTTC.